The entry below gives a single TCR beta chain sequence along with its context. This sample was taken from a study of blood T cell repertoires in COVID-19. Study as a whole: Some COVID-19 samples were acute and others convalescent; all came from the United States, Italy and Spain. PBMCs, B-cell-depleted T cells, or T cells provided the cDNA or gDNA that made up the material.

From germline, CDR1 is SGHVS and CDR2 FNYEAQ. The CDR3 is 21 residues long. Unmatched junction bases numbered 15, after V lost 0 bases and J lost 0 bases. In the original workflow: The assay estimated nucleated cells by amplifying reference gene primers. The protocol was immunoSEQ multiplex PCR, while the TCRdb copy is restricted to in-frame clones and leaves out a portion. V and J calls and clone size are given by that table; D and trimming were obtained from the DNA. The repertoire holds approximately 280,000 clones, with over 75% as singletons. The TCR originated in a man aged 50 to 60 with active or convalescent COVID-19. Sequencing used peripheral blood. The chain links TRBV7-6 to TRBJ2-7, with 12 bases lining up with TRBD2. The CDR3 spells CASSLASPSGRASVGSYEQYF. The DNA of the CDR3 is TGTGCCAGCAGCTTAGCGTCGCCTAGCGGGAGGGCCTCGGTAGGCTCCTACGAGCAGTACTTC.